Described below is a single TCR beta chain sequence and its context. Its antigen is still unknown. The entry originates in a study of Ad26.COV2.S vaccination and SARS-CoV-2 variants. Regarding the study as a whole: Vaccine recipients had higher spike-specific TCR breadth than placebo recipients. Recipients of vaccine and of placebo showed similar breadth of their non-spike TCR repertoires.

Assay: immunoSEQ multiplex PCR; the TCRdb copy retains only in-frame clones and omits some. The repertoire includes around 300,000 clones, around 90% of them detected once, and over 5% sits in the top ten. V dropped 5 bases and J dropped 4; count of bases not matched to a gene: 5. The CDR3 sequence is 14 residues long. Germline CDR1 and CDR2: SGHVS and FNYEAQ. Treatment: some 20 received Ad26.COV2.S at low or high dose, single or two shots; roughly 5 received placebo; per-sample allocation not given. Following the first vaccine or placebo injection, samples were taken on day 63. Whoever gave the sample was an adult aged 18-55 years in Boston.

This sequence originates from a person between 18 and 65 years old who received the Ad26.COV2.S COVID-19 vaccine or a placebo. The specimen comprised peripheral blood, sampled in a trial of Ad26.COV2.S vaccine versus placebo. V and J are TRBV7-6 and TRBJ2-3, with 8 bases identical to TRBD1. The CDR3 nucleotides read TGTGCCAGCAGCATTGGGACAGGACCAGATACGCAGTATTTT. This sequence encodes CASSIGTGPDTQYF.